Below, 5 T cell receptor beta chains from the same sample are listed, as sequenced in a study of T cell responses to AZD1222 COVID-19 vaccine. Using immunoSEQ multiplex PCR, the repertoire was profiled, and TCRdb retains in-frame clones only, with some absent. The table shows 100,000 to 150,000 clones, with around 90% occurring only once. This specimen was peripheral blood, taken on day 0 of AZD1222 vaccination. The receptors here all came from an adult in good health.

This chain joins TRBV4-1 and TRBJ2-7, with D maybe TRBD2 (5 bases). This CDR3 spans 17 amino acids. The germline gives CDR1 MGHRA, CDR2 YSYEKL. The germline V and J ends were trimmed by 0 bases and 0 bases, with 15 bases remaining between them. CDR3 nucleotide sequence: TGCGCCAGCAGCCAAGATCGTGAGGGCCCATACTCCTACGAGCAGTACTTC. Its protein is CASSQDREGPYSYEQYF.

The rearrangement uses TRBV20-1 and TRBJ2-4; no definite D call. With 4 bases removed from V and 2 bases from J, the gap between germline ends came to 12 bases. Germline V lookup: CDR1 DFQATT, CDR2 SNEGSKA (reference sequence). The CDR3 loop spans 14 amino acids. CDR3 in DNA: TGCAGTGCTAATGACCACGATCCCAAAAACATTCAGTACTTC. Residues: CSANDHDPKNIQYF.

V usage is TRBV5-1 and J usage is TRBJ2-1, with no clear D. This CDR3 has 16 amino acids. Trimming removed 2 bases at V and 0 bases at J, with 12 bases between. Germline-derived CDR1 and CDR2 are SGHRS and YFSETQ. Here the CDR3 DNA reads TGCGCCAGCAGCTTCACGTGGATGAGCTCCTACAATGAGCAGTTCTTC. It codes for CASSFTWMSSYNEQFF.

CDR3 sequence reads: CASSSTGAANYNEQFF. CDR3 bases: TGTGCCAGCAGCTCCACCGGTGCAGCGAACTACAATGAGCAGTTCTTC. The chain joins TRBV7-3 to TRBJ2-1; no definite D call. The germline V gene has CDR1 SGHTA and CDR2 FQGTGA. CDR3 size: 16 residues. Trimming shortened V by 4 bases and J by 3 bases, and 16 bases separated the two germline ends.

The chain is built from TRBV28 and TRBJ2-1; no reliable D call. This CDR3 spans 15 amino acids. The V and J ends lost 6 bases and 5 bases respectively, with 17 bases between them. Germline V gene sequence: CDR1 MDHEN, CDR2 SYDVKM. CDR3: CASRSNSGLNNEQFF. CDR3 nucleotides: TGTGCCAGCAGGAGTAACTCTGGGCTTAACAATGAGCAGTTCTTC.